The clone carrying this TCR beta chain was observed at least ten times. Its cognate antigen is unknown. In germline, CDR1 is SGHAT, CDR2 FQNNGV. V shed 3 bases, J shed 2 bases, and the junction held 10 bases outside the gene matches. This CDR3 has 17 residues. The data derive from a study of T cell repertoires in cytomegalovirus infection. The study, taken as a whole, reports: Predominance within the ex vivo response was attributable to HLA-C-restricted CMV-specific TCR beta clonotypes.

TCRdb used MiXCR to reprocess the reads, holding one entry per CDR3 protein. The profile covers 350,000 to 450,000 distinct CDR3 sequences, with around a sixth appearing a single time and around 8.6% taken by the ten largest. The sequence was collected from a human donor in good health (CMV status not recorded). Some clones in this sample may be carry-over from other donors' samples. Sequencing was carried out using PBMCs. The rearrangement joins TRBV11-2 to TRBJ1-1; 9 bases match TRBD1. The CDR3 spells CASSFWTGVSENTEAFF. CDR3 nucleotide sequence: TGTGCCAGCAGCTTTTGGACAGGGGTTAGCGAAAACACTGAAGCTTTCTTT.